This T cell receptor beta chain originates from a study of identifying expanded T cells in peripheral blood. Overall study results and limits: Variance in clone template counts between approximately two-week samples significantly increased with total template count across all healthy donors. Differentially abundant clones: 0.95 to 1.5 between replicates, just under 17 at approximately 13 days, approximately 18 at four.

Details on this clone: Its specificity is not known.

Germline CDR1 and CDR2: SGHTS and YDEGEE. The CDR3 is made up of 14 amino acids. Trimming left V 1 base short and J 5 bases short, with 7 bases between. Using immunoSEQ multiplex PCR, the repertoire was profiled, and TCRdb retains in-frame clones only, with some absent. The data hold tens of thousands of clones, with about 87% observed a single time. The V gene is TRBV5-8, the J gene TRBJ1-6, with no clear D. This sequence was found in a person aged 18 to 70 in good health. The sequenced sample consisted of blood. DNA for the CDR3: TGTGCCAGCAGCTTGCCGGGGAATAATTCACCCCTCCACTTT. It specifies CASSLPGNNSPLHF.